Below, 32 T cell receptor beta chains from the same sample are listed, as sequenced in a study of shared clonotypes between healthy human individuals. Here immunoSEQ multiplex PCR was the method, and the copy in TCRdb shows in-frame clones only, minus some. Altogether about 1.9 million clones are present, approximately 92% being singletons, with the ten largest covering approximately 1.6%. CD45RO-negative, CCR7-positively selected cells formed the naive CD8 fraction, excluding terminally differentiated effector memory CD45RA+ cells. The specimen sequenced was naive CD8+ T cells from PBMCs. The origin of the receptors is a man aged 18 to 30 in good health. Some clones in this sample may be carry-over from other donors' samples.

Comment on this clone: The sample has other DNA sequences that encode this CDR3 too. The chain couples TRBV5-4 to TRBJ2-7; no clear D. CDR3 size: 14 residues. V was clipped by 0 bases and J by 2 bases, with 9 bases between them. Germline V gene data show CDR1 as SGHNT and CDR2 as YYREEE (reference sequence). In nucleotides, the CDR3 is TGTGCCAGCAGCTTGGGGCGGAGTACCTACGAGCAGTACTTC. This sequence encodes CASSLGRSTYEQYF. Using reference TRBV5-4 and TRBJ2-7 for the parts outside the CDR3, the full variable domain is ETGVTQSPTHLIKTRGQQVTLRCSSQSGHNTVSWYQQALGQGPQFIFQYYREEENGRGNFPPRFSGLQFPNYSSELNVNALELDDSALYLCASSLGRSTYEQYFGPGTRLTVT.

This chain uses TRBV5-1 with TRBJ1-1; no reliable D call. Germline CDR1 reads SGHRS; CDR2 reads YFSETQ. This CDR3 is built from 13 residues. The V and J ends lost 1 base and 1 base respectively, with 5 bases between them. The CDR3, as DNA: TGCGCCAGCAGCTTGTCTTCGAACACTGAAGCTTTCTTT. This translates into CASSLSSNTEAFF.

CDR3 residues: CASSESRLAGAYNEQFF. CDR3 nucleotides: TGCGCCAGCAGTGAATCCCGACTAGCGGGAGCCTACAATGAGCAGTTCTTC. The chain has TRBV10-1 and TRBJ2-1, with 12 bases lining up with TRBD2. CDR3 length equals 17 residues. Germline CDR1 is WNHNN and CDR2 is SYGVQD (reference sequence). The V gene end was trimmed by 3 bases and the J gene end by 2 bases; junction bases not matched to a gene: 5.

The chain has TRBV6-5 and TRBJ2-5; no firm D call. The V and J ends lost 1 base and 2 bases respectively, with 11 bases between them. The CDR3 is 15 amino acids. The germline gives CDR1 MNHEY, CDR2 SVGAGI. CDR3 sequence: CASSYFYGAQETQYF. The CDR3 DNA reads TGTGCCAGCAGTTACTTCTATGGCGCTCAAGAGACCCAGTACTTC.

This clone was found once. The chain couples TRBV23-1 to TRBJ2-7; the D gene is possibly TRBD1 (5 bases). TRBV23-1 is reported as an ORF; its role is uncertain. Deletions cut 0 bases from V and 6 bases from J, with 9 bases between. This CDR3 contains 13 residues. CDR3 sequence (DNA): TGCGCCAGCAGTCAATCAAAGGGGTGCGAGCAGTACTTC. Its translation: CASSQSKGCEQYF.

This chain connects TRBV19 to TRBJ1-1; no clear D gene. CDR1 LNHDA and CDR2 SQIVND come from the germline V gene (reference sequence). The V end was cut by 9 bases, the J end by 4 bases, with 12 bases between. The CDR3 covers 12 residues. The chain's CDR3 is CASGAGGTEAFF. The CDR3 coding sequence is TGTGCCAGCGGCGCGGGTGGCACTGAAGCTTTCTTT.

The chain couples TRBV15 to TRBJ2-5, with 13 bases matching TRBD2. This CDR3 comprises 14 residues. Trimming took 8 bases from V and 5 from J; bases not matched to a gene: 5. The germline V gene has CDR1 LNHNV and CDR2 YYDKDF (reference sequence). CDR3: CATEGTSGTETQYF. CDR3 coding DNA: TGTGCCACCGAGGGGACTAGCGGGACGGAGACCCAGTACTTC.

V usage is TRBV5-1 and J usage is TRBJ2-1; 12 bases fit TRBD2. CDR3 length equals 15 residues. Germline-derived CDR1 and CDR2 are SGHRS and YFSETQ. After removal of 3 bases from V and 8 bases from J, the junction contained 6 bases not matched to a gene. CDR3 coding DNA: TGCGCCAGCAGCTCCGCTAGCGGGAGGGCGTATGAGCAGTTCTTC. This gives the protein CASSSASGRAYEQFF.

The rearrangement links TRBV5-1 to TRBJ2-7, with TRBD2 matching 7 bases. The trim removed 5 bases at V and 3 bases at J, leaving 5 bases unmatched. The germline gives CDR1 SGHRS, CDR2 YFSETQ. The CDR3 loop spans 13 amino acids. Here the CDR3 reads CASRAGEYYEQYF. CDR3 bases: TGCGCCAGCAGGGCGGGGGAATACTACGAGCAGTACTTC.

The V gene is TRBV28, the J gene TRBJ2-5; tentatively, D is TRBD1 (6 bases). The CDR3 runs to 14 residues. The V and J ends lost 1 base and 4 bases respectively, with 10 bases between them. CDR1 is MDHEN and CDR2 is SYDVKM in the germline V gene. The chain's CDR3 is CASSLFVGGETQYF. The CDR3 DNA follows: TGTGCCAGCAGTTTATTTGTAGGGGGAGAGACCCAGTACTTC.

The chain couples TRBV6-6 to TRBJ2-5, with 8 bases aligning to TRBD1. Looked up from germline, CDR1 is MNHNY and CDR2 is SVGAGI (reference sequence). J gave up 4 bases and V 6 bases, and 7 bases lay outside the gene matches. This CDR3 is built from 14 residues. CDR3 protein: CASSPGQVIETQYF. CDR3 nucleotides: TGTGCCAGCAGCCCGGGACAGGTTATAGAGACCCAGTACTTC.

The chain joins TRBV2 to TRBJ2-1; tentative D call: TRBD1 (6 bases). CDR1 is SNHLY and CDR2 is FYNNEI in the germline V gene. Between the trimmed V and J ends, which lost 6 bases and 4 bases, there was a span of 13 bases. CDR3 length equals 14 residues. The CDR3 DNA reads as TGTGCCAGCAGCGGCGTAGGGGGTTACAATGAGCAGTTCTTC. This encodes CASSGVGGYNEQFF.

This clone was counted a single time. V is TRBV9 and J is TRBJ1-2; D might be TRBD1 (5 bases). The germline V gene has CDR1 SGDLS and CDR2 YYNGEE. The CDR3 totals 17 residues. V dropped 4 bases and J dropped 2 bases, with 21 bases sitting between them. The CDR3 is CASSSPVVAGLNYGYTF. The CDR3 DNA reads as TGTGCCAGCAGCTCCCCTGTGGTGGCAGGGTTAAACTATGGCTACACCTTC.

The V gene is TRBV7-3, the J gene TRBJ2-7, with 7 bases that match TRBD2. The germline gives CDR1 SGHTA, CDR2 FQGTGA. The CDR3 spans 15 residues. V trimming: 3 bases; J trimming: 4 bases; junction bases outside the gene matches: 9. The CDR3 nucleotides are TGTGCCAGCAGCTTTTCGGGAGGCTTTGTGTACGAGCAGTACTTC. Its translation is CASSFSGGFVYEQYF.

The chain links TRBV4-1 to TRBJ1-2; perhaps TRBD1 as D (6 bases). Germline loops: CDR1 MGHRA, CDR2 YSYEKL. This CDR3 contains 14 residues. Deletions cut 1 base from V and 8 bases from J, with 14 bases between. The CDR3 DNA follows: TGCGCCAGCAGCCAAGGGGGGGGCGTTCTGGGCTACACCTTC. Its translation: CASSQGGGVLGYTF.

The chain employs TRBV30 and TRBJ2-7; D call uncertain. The CDR3 length is 13 residues. Trimming left V 0 bases short and J 11 bases short, with 17 bases between. Germline V gene data show CDR1 as GTSNPN and CDR2 as SVGIG (reference sequence). The CDR3 protein is CAWSVGPASIEYF. The CDR3 coding sequence is TGTGCCTGGAGTGTAGGCCCGGCTAGTATCGAGTACTTC.

The chain uses TRBV6-1 and TRBJ1-4; unclear D gene. V dropped 6 bases and J dropped 7 bases, with 15 bases sitting between them. There are 14 residues in the CDR3. CDR1 and CDR2 (germline): MNHNS, SASEGT. CDR3 loop: CASSGQEEFEKLFF. Written as DNA, the CDR3 is TGTGCCAGCAGCGGTCAGGAGGAGTTTGAAAAACTGTTTTTT.

The count of this clone is one. The genes are TRBV5-6 and TRBJ1-6; maybe TRBD1 (5 bases). CDR1 SGHDT and CDR2 YYEEEE come from the germline V gene. V was shortened by 4 bases and J by 0 bases, with 11 bases between the two germline ends. This CDR3 spans 16 amino acids. The CDR3 sequence is CASSPSGSSYNSPLHF. CDR3 DNA sequence: TGTGCCAGCAGCCCGTCAGGGAGCTCCTATAATTCACCCCTCCACTTT.

The chain links TRBV6-1 to TRBJ1-2; the D is unclear. The germline CDR1 and CDR2 sequences are MNHNS and SASEGT. Trimming shortened V by 5 bases and J by 0 bases, and 10 bases separated the two germline ends. CDR3 length equals 14 residues. CDR3 loop: CASSQKPSNYGYTF. The DNA for the CDR3 is TGTGCCAGCAGTCAGAAACCCTCTAACTATGGCTACACCTTC.

The rearrangement links TRBV30 to TRBJ1-1; D not resolved. Trimming took 6 bases from V and 11 from J, leaving 13 bases between them. In germline, CDR1 is GTSNPN, CDR2 SVGIG (reference sequence). CDR3 length: 10 amino acids. The CDR3, as DNA: TGTGCCTGCGAAGATAGACCCGCTTTCTTT. Translating it yields CACEDRPAFF.

The sample holds one count of this clone. The rearrangement links TRBV28 to TRBJ2-1; D is undetermined. The germline V gene encodes CDR1 MDHEN and CDR2 SYDVKM. The CDR3 covers 13 residues. V was clipped by 5 bases and J by 0 bases, with 5 bases between them. CDR3 DNA: TGTGCCAGCAGTCCCAACTCCTACAATGAGCAGTTCTTC. Translated, it gives CASSPNSYNEQFF.

V usage is TRBV27 and J usage is TRBJ2-7, with 10 bases fitting TRBD2. The CDR3 length is 15 residues. Per the germline V gene, CDR1 is MNHEY and CDR2 is SMNVEV (reference sequence). V lost 5 bases, J lost 6 bases, and 10 bases stayed unmatched. Here the CDR3 reads CASSPPASGSLEQYF. CDR3 bases: TGTGCCAGCAGTCCTCCCGCTAGCGGGAGTCTCGAGCAGTACTTC.

CDR3 sequence: CASSIRDRLQPQHF. CDR3 nucleotide sequence: TGTGCCAGTAGTATAAGGGACAGACTTCAGCCCCAGCATTTT. V usage is TRBV19 and J usage is TRBJ1-5, with 7 bases aligning to TRBD1. This CDR3 comprises 14 residues. With V trimmed by 2 bases and J by 6 bases, 4 bases remained unmatched. Germline loops: CDR1 LNHDA, CDR2 SQIVND (reference sequence).

V is TRBV7-9 and J is TRBJ2-7; 7 bases fit TRBD1. The germline gives CDR1 SEHNR, CDR2 FQNEAQ (reference sequence). J lost 7 bases, V lost 4 bases, and 13 bases had no gene match. There are 15 residues in the CDR3. The CDR3: CASSWSGTGVGEQYF. In DNA form, the CDR3 reads TGTGCCAGCAGCTGGTCTGGCACAGGGGTGGGGGAGCAGTACTTC.

This sequence joins TRBV9 and TRBJ1-4, with D hard to call. The CDR3 sequence is 13 residues long. V was clipped by 7 bases and J by 5 bases, with 12 bases between them. Germline CDR1 SGDLS, CDR2 YYNGEE. Here the CDR3 reads CASAPGRNEKLFF. The CDR3 DNA reads TGTGCCAGCGCCCCCGGTAGGAATGAAAAACTGTTTTTT.

The chain links TRBV7-8 to TRBJ2-3; 11 nucleotides agree with TRBD2. In germline, CDR1 is SGHVS, CDR2 FQNEAQ. Trimming at V came to 1 base and at J to 4 bases, leaving 7 bases not matched to a gene. This CDR3 has 17 residues. The CDR3 protein is CASSLVATSGGPDTQYF. CDR3 bases: TGTGCCAGCAGCTTAGTAGCAACTAGCGGGGGCCCAGATACGCAGTATTTT.

CDR3 sequence reads: CASSYSYSYEQYF. CDR3 nucleotide sequence: TGTGCCAGCAGTTACTCTTACAGCTACGAGCAGTACTTC. The chain carries TRBV6-6 and TRBJ2-7; D remains unclear. CDR3 length equals 13 residues. V was cut by 0 bases and J by 3 bases, with 6 bases left in between. CDR1 and CDR2 from the germline V gene are MNHNY and SVGAGI (reference sequence).

This clone was seen just once. The chain has TRBV27 and TRBJ2-4; 9 bases line up with TRBD2. The CDR3 length is 17 residues. Per germline, CDR1 MNHEY and CDR2 SMNVEV (reference sequence). The V segment lost 4 bases and the J segment 1 base; nucleotides outside the gene matches: 8. The CDR3: CASSSIIAGEAKNIQYF. The CDR3 DNA reads as TGTGCCAGCAGTTCCATAATAGCGGGAGAGGCCAAAAACATTCAGTACTTC.

The V call is TRBV28, the J call TRBJ2-3; 14 bases agree with TRBD2. CDR3 length: 18 residues. Germline V CDR1 and CDR2: MDHEN, SYDVKM. The V segment lost 1 base and the J segment 3 bases; nucleotides outside the gene matches: 6. CDR3: CASSLSGTSGSLTDTQYF. CDR3 nucleotide sequence: TGTGCCAGCAGTTTATCCGGGACTAGCGGGAGCCTGACAGATACGCAGTATTTT.

The J gene is TRBJ1-1, the V gene TRBV28; perhaps TRBD1 as D (5 bases). This CDR3 spans 13 amino acids. Germline CDR1 MDHEN, CDR2 SYDVKM. V lost 5 bases and J 6 bases, leaving 13 bases between the germline ends. The CDR3 region is CASSESRGAEAFF. The CDR3 nucleotides are TGTGCCAGCAGTGAATCACGGGGCGCTGAAGCTTTCTTT.

This clone occurred once. In the same sample, other DNA sequences code for this CDR3. The J gene is TRBJ2-7, the V gene TRBV11-2; D gene ambiguous. There are 14 residues in the CDR3. CDR1 is SGHAT and CDR2 is FQNNGV in the germline V gene. The V gene lost 1 base and the J gene lost 1 base, with 8 bases spanning the gap. CDR3 DNA: TGTGCCAGCAGCTTAGGTGTCAGGTCCTACGAGCAGTACTTC. Protein product: CASSLGVRSYEQYF.

The V call is TRBV19, the J call TRBJ2-7, with TRBD1 matching 9 bases. This CDR3 comprises 15 residues. Germline assignment: CDR1 LNHDA and CDR2 SQIVND (reference sequence). Losses at the gene ends were 6 bases for V and 3 bases for J; bases not matched to a gene: 9. The DNA for the CDR3 is TGTGCCAGTAGGGATACCGGGACAGGGTACTACGAGCAGTACTTC. Protein: CASRDTGTGYYEQYF.